Listed below are T cell receptor beta chains from one sample, sequenced in a study of radiotherapy plus CTLA-4 blockade in lung cancer. The data were produced by immunoSEQ multiplex PCR, yet TCRdb's version contains in-frame clones alone and is incomplete. This sample has tens of thousands of clones, with roughly 84% found just once. The sequenced sample was peripheral blood, obtained from a patient treated with radiotherapy plus ipilimumab. The source is a human donor with non-small cell lung cancer that progressed on radiotherapy plus ipilimumab. CDR3s include the opening cysteine and the closing phenylalanine or tryptophan.

J: TRBJ2-3; V: TRBV5-1; CDR3: CASSLGTSGRGDTQYF
J: TRBJ1-5; V: TRBV7-2; CDR3: CASSVGGVGNQPQHF
J: TRBJ2-1; V: TRBV10-1; CDR3: CASSTPGTQHLREQFF
J: TRBJ2-7; V: TRBV28; CDR3: CASSSRGQSYEQYF
J: TRBJ1-2; V: TRBV19; CDR3: CASSSTGILYGYTF
J: TRBJ2-7; V: TRBV6-1; CDR3: CASSEDLGLPYYEQYF
J: TRBJ2-1; V: TRBV18; CDR3: CASSPPSKVKDEQFF
J: TRBJ1-5; V: TRBV6-6; CDR3: CASSTSNQPQHF
J: TRBJ2-3; V: TRBV7-7; CDR3: CASSLAPTDTQYF
J: TRBJ2-4; V: TRBV5-1; CDR3: CASSRVQGTRDIQYF
J: TRBJ2-2; V: TRBV11-2; CDR3: CATPRLENGELFF
J: TRBJ1-2; V: TRBV6-6; CDR3: CASSPFVRDYGYTF
J: TRBJ1-1; V: TRBV10-3; CDR3: CAISEIQGLEAFF
J: TRBJ2-5; V: TRBV2; CDR3: CASRGQQETQYF
J: TRBJ2-4; V: TRBV10-1; CDR3: CASSDGKAKNIQYF
J: TRBJ2-3; V: TRBV2; CDR3: CASSDGRGDTDTQYF